The entry that follows covers one TCR beta chain sequence. The data stem from a study of T cell changes during pregnancy in multiple sclerosis. Libraries were prepared by immunoSEQ multiplex PCR; TCRdb keeps only in-frame clonotypes and omits some of them. The top ten clones hold approximately 2% of a sample with some 54,000 clones, around 93% of them seen once. Germline values: CDR1 LNHNV, CDR2 YYDKDF (reference sequence). Trimming stripped 1 base from V and 5 bases from J, with 23 bases between. The CDR3 length is 18 residues. This chain connects TRBV15 to TRBJ2-5; D may be TRBD1 (6 bases). The sequence came from a female donor with multiple sclerosis, enrolled in a pregnancy study. Sequences were derived from peripheral blood, sampled after pregnancy. The CDR3 spells CATSRGGLGVRKAETQYF. In DNA form, the CDR3 reads TGTGCCACCAGCAGAGGGGGGCTAGGGGTAAGGAAAGCGGAGACCCAGTACTTC.